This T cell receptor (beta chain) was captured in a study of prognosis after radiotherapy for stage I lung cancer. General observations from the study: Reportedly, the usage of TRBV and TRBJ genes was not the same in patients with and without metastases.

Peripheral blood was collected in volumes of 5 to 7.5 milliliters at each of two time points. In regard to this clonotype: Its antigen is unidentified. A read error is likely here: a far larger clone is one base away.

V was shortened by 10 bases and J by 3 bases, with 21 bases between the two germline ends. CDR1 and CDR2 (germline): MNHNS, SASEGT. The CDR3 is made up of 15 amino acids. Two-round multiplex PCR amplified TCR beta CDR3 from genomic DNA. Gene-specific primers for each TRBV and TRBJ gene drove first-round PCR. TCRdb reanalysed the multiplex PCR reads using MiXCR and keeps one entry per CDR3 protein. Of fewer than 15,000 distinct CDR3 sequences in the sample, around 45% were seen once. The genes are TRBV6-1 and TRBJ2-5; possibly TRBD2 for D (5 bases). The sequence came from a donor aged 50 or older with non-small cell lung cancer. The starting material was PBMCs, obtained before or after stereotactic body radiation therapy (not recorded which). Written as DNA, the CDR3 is TGTGCCATCAGCGAAAACGGGGATGCTAAAGAGACCCAGTACTTC. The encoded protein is CAISENGDAKETQYF.